This is a list of T cell receptor beta chains from one sample in a study of OX40 agonist ivuxolimab in advanced cancers. Clones were read by immunoSEQ multiplex PCR, and TCRdb kept only the in-frame ones, dropping some. Among tens of thousands of clones listed, over 85% were seen once. The sample consisted of CD4+ or CD8+ T cells sorted from blood, taken in a trial of the OX40 agonist ivuxolimab. All receptors come from an adult with an advanced solid tumor such as melanoma, head and neck, liver or kidney cancer. CDR3s include the opening cysteine and the closing phenylalanine or tryptophan. D genes are given only for firm matches. The listing skips clone size in some rows; elsewhere it reads once, few, many or a size class.

D	V	J	size	CDR3	DNA
TRBD2	TRBV10-3	TRBJ2-1	-	CAISEIGLAGNPSYNEQFF	TGTGCCATCAGTGAGATAGGACTAGCGGGTAATCCCTCCTACAATGAGCAGTTCTTC
-	TRBV5-6	TRBJ2-2	-	CASSLIGGPNTGELFF	TGTGCCAGCAGCTTGATTGGAGGACCGAACACCGGGGAGCTGTTTTTT
-	TRBV10-2	TRBJ2-2	-	CASKPPGRQNTGELFF	TGCGCCAGCAAGCCTCCGGGACGCCAGAACACCGGGGAGCTGTTTTTT
TRBD2	TRBV4-2	TRBJ2-7	-	CASSQDHTAGVGYEQYF	TGTGCCAGCAGCCAAGATCATACCGCGGGAGTGGGGTACGAGCAGTACTTC
-	TRBV5-1	TRBJ2-3	-	CASSLYIRETDTQYF	TGCGCCAGCAGCTTGTATATCAGGGAAACAGATACGCAGTATTTT
-	TRBV11-2	TRBJ1-1	once	CASSLVGQSNTEAFF	TGTGCCAGCAGCTTAGTTGGGCAATCAAACACTGAAGCTTTCTTT
TRBD1	TRBV6-6	TRBJ1-4	-	CASSYNRGNEKLFF	TGTGCCAGCAGTTATAACAGGGGTAATGAAAAACTGTTTTTT
-	TRBV30	TRBJ1-1	-	CAWAREAGAAFF	TGTGCCTGGGCGAGGGAAGCGGGGGCAGCTTTCTTT
-	TRBV18	TRBJ1-1	few	CASSTSSTEAFF	TGTGCCAGCTCAACTAGCAGCACTGAAGCTTTCTTT
-	TRBV5-1	TRBJ2-3	-	CASSLGAGRSIDTQYF	TGCGCCAGCAGCTTGGGTGCAGGGCGATCGATAGATACGCAGTATTTT
-	TRBV5-1	TRBJ2-1	-	CASSLDGTSYNEQFF	TGCGCCAGCAGCTTGGATGGGACATCCTACAATGAGCAGTTCTTC
TRBD2	TRBV28	TRBJ2-3	-	CASLSGGARADTQYF	TGTGCCAGCCTTAGCGGGGGGGCTCGGGCAGATACGCAGTATTTT
TRBD1	TRBV6-5	TRBJ1-3	-	CASSPGQGGNTIYF	TGTGCCAGCAGCCCCGGACAGGGTGGAAACACCATATATTTT
-	TRBV5-1	TRBJ2-7	-	CASSSGTRNAYEQYF	TGCGCCAGCAGCTCCGGGACTCGAAACGCCTACGAGCAGTACTTC
TRBD2	TRBV5-1	TRBJ2-1	-	CASSTAGGSYNEQFF	TGCGCCAGCAGCACGGCGGGGGGCTCCTACAATGAGCAGTTCTTC
-	TRBV11-2	TRBJ2-2	once	CASSYQPNTGELFF	TGTGCCAGCAGTTATCAGCCGAACACCGGGGAGCTGTTTTTT
TRBD2	TRBV5-1	TRBJ2-5	-	CASSLGTSGLETQYF	TGCGCCAGCAGCTTGGGGACTAGCGGCCTAGAGACCCAGTACTTC
-	TRBV6-1	TRBJ1-3	-	CASIRTLSGNTIYF	TGTGCCAGCATCAGGACCCTCTCTGGAAACACCATATATTTT
TRBD1	TRBV30	TRBJ2-1	once	CAWSVRTGYNEQFF	TGTGCCTGGAGCGTAAGGACAGGGTATAATGAGCAGTTCTTC
-	TRBV19	TRBJ2-3	-	CASSYQNTDTQYF	TGTGCCAGTAGTTACCAGAACACAGATACGCAGTATTTT
TRBD1	TRBV9	TRBJ1-4	-	CASSPLSGQPNEKLFF	TGTGCCAGCAGCCCCCTCTCGGGACAGCCTAATGAAAAACTGTTTTTT
TRBD2	TRBV7-3	TRBJ2-7	once	CASSPLAGAGEQYF	TGTGCCAGCAGCCCATTAGCGGGAGCTGGCGAGCAGTACTTC
-	TRBV2	TRBJ2-3	-	CASNENGIDTQYF	TGTGCCAGCAACGAGAATGGCATAGATACGCAGTATTTT
TRBD2	TRBV27	TRBJ2-3	once	CASSYGLAGVTDTQYF	TGTGCCAGCAGTTACGGACTAGCGGGAGTCACAGATACGCAGTATTTT
-	TRBV20-1	TRBJ2-7	once	CSARADYEQYF	TGCAGTGCTAGAGCGGACTACGAGCAGTACTTC
-	TRBV5-1	TRBJ1-3	once	CASSLAVGAGNTIYF	TGCGCCAGCAGCTTGGCCGTCGGGGCTGGAAACACCATATATTTT
-	TRBV6-5	TRBJ2-1	-	CASAISGHNEQFF	TGTGCCAGCGCGATTAGCGGCCACAATGAGCAGTTCTTC
-	TRBV11-1	TRBJ2-3	-	CASSQTPDTQYF	TGTGCCAGCAGCCAAACACCGGATACGCAGTATTTT
-	TRBV9	TRBJ2-3	-	CASSVTNRVLADTQYF	TGTGCCAGCAGCGTAACGAACAGGGTTTTGGCAGATACGCAGTATTTT
-	TRBV7-2	TRBJ1-4	-	CASSLRLNEKLFF	TGTGCCAGCAGCTTACGATTGAATGAAAAACTGTTTTTT
-	TRBV30	TRBJ2-2	-	CAWRQDSVGGELFF	TGTGCCTGGAGGCAGGATAGCGTGGGCGGGGAGCTGTTTTTT
-	TRBV30	TRBJ2-7	-	CAWSRPGVYEQYF	TGTGCCTGGAGTCGACCCGGAGTCTACGAGCAGTACTTC
TRBD1	TRBV10-3	TRBJ2-3	-	CAISARDRAPDTQYF	TGTGCCATCAGTGCTAGGGACAGGGCACCAGATACGCAGTATTTT
-	TRBV6-5	TRBJ1-1	-	CASRWDNLNTEAFF	TGTGCCAGCAGATGGGACAATCTGAACACTGAAGCTTTCTTT
-	TRBV9	TRBJ1-1	-	CASSPRLGEAFF	TGTGCCAGCAGCCCCCGATTGGGTGAAGCTTTCTTT
TRBD2	TRBV7-7	TRBJ2-1	-	CASSLGRTSGDEQFF	TGTGCCAGCAGCCTCGGCCGGACTAGCGGAGATGAGCAGTTCTTC
-	TRBV4-1	TRBJ2-5	once	CASSQDPPGARGETQYF	TGCGCCAGCAGCCAAGATCCTCCGGGGGCGCGCGGAGAGACCCAGTACTTC
-	TRBV6-4	TRBJ1-5	-	CASSESWGENQPQHF	TGTGCCAGCAGTGAGTCGTGGGGAGAGAATCAGCCCCAGCATTTT
TRBD1	TRBV6-5	TRBJ2-1	-	CASKKDRGEQFF	TGTGCCAGCAAAAAAGACAGGGGAGAGCAGTTCTTC
-	TRBV30	TRBJ2-2	-	CAWSRRVGTGELFF	TGTGCCTGGAGTAGGAGGGTCGGCACCGGGGAGCTGTTTTTT
TRBD1	TRBV2	TRBJ2-3	-	CATWDRLRTDTQYF	TGTGCCACCTGGGACAGGCTACGCACAGATACGCAGTATTTT
-	TRBV28	TRBJ1-2	-	CASSPSFGFGYTF	TGTGCCAGCAGCCCCTCCTTCGGGTTTGGCTACACCTTC
-	TRBV5-1	TRBJ2-1	-	CASSLASGLGRFSYNEQFF	TGCGCCAGCAGCTTGGCCTCGGGTTTGGGAAGATTCTCCTACAATGAGCAGTTCTTC
-	TRBV12-5	TRBJ1-5	few	CASGFFPGGNQPQHF	TGTGCTAGTGGTTTTTTTCCGGGTGGCAATCAGCCCCAGCATTTT
TRBD1	TRBV2	TRBJ2-1	-	CASLQGASNEQFF	TGTGCCAGTTTACAGGGGGCTAGTAATGAGCAGTTCTTC